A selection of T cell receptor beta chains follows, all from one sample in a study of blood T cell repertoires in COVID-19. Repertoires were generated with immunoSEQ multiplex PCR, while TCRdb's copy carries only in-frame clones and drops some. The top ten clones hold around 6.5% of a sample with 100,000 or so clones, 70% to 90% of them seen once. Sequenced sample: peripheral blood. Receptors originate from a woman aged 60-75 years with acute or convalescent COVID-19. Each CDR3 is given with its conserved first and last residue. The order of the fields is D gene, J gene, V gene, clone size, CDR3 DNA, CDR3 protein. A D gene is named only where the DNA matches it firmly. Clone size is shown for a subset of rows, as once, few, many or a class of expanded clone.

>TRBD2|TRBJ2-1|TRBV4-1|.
TGCGCCAGCAGCCTTCGGGCTAGCGGGGTCAATGAGCAGTTCTTC
CASSLRASGVNEQFF
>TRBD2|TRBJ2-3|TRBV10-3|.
TGTGCCATCAGCGGGACTAGCGGGGCTAGCACAGATACGCAGTATTTT
CAISGTSGASTDTQYF
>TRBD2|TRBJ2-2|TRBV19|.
TGTGCCAGTAAGACTAGCGGGAGGGCCGGATTGACCGGGGAGCTGTTTTTT
CASKTSGRAGLTGELFF
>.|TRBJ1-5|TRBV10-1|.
TGCGCCATACCCGGGACACTTAGCAATCAGCCCCAGCATTTT
CAIPGTLSNQPQHF
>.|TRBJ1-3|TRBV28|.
TGTGCCAGCAGTGTCCCCCCAGGGCAAGGCTCTGGAAACACCATATATTTT
CASSVPPGQGSGNTIYF
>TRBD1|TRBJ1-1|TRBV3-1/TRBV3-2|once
TGTGCCAGCAGCCAAGCTGGGACAGCCAACACTGAAGCTTTCTTT
CASSQAGTANTEAFF
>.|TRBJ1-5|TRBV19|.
TGTGCCAGTAGTATAGCCAGGTTCGGCAATCAGCCCCAGCATTTT
CASSIARFGNQPQHF
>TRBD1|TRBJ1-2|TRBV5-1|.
TGCGCCAGCAGCGACCGGGACAGGGGGCGCGGTGGCTATGGCTACACCTTC
CASSDRDRGRGGYGYTF
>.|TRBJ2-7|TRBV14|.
TGTGCCAGCAGCCCCGGTGAGCTAGCGAAGGACCCCCCCTACGAGCAGTACTTC
CASSPGELAKDPPYEQYF
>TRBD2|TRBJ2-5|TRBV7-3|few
TGTGCCAGCAGTTTAGCGGGAGGTATTGGGACCCAGTACTTC
CASSLAGGIGTQYF